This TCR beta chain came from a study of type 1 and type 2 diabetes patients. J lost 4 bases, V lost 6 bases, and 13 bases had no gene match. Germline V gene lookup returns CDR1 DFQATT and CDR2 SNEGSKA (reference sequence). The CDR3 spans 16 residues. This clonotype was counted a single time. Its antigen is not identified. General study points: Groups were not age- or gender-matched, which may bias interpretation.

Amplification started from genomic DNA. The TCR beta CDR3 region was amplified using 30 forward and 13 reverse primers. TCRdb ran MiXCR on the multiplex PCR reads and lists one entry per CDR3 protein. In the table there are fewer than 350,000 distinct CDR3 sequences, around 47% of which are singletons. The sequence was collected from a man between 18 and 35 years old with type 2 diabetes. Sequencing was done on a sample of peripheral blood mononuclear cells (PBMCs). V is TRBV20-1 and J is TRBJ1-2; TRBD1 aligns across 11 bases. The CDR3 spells CSAVPGQGGLGYGYTF. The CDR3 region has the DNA TGCAGTGCAGTTCCGGGACAGGGGGGTCTTGGCTATGGCTACACCTTC.